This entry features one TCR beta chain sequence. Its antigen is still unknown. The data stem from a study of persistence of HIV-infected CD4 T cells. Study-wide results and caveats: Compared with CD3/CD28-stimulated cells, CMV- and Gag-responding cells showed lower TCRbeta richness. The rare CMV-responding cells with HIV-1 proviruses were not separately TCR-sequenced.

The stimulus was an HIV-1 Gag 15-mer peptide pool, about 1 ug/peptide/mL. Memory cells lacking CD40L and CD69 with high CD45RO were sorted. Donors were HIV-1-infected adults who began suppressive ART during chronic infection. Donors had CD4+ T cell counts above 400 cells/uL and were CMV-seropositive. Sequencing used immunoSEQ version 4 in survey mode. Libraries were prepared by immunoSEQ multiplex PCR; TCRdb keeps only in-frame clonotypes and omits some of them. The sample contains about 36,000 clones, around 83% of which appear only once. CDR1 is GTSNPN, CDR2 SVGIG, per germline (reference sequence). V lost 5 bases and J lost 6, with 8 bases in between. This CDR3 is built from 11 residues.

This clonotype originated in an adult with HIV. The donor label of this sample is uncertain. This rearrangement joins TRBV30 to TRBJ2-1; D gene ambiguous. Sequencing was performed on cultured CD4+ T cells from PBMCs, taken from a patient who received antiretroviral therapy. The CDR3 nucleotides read TGTGCCTGGTCGCCAGCCAATGAGCAGTTCTTC. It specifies CAWSPANEQFF.